This entry features one T cell receptor (beta chain) sequence. Its matching antigen is unknown. The sample comes from a study of shared clonotypes between healthy human individuals. Study-wide points: Specimens sampled were limited to blood, with tissue repertoires likely differing.

TCRdb's copy holds only in-frame clones and misses some; the assay was immunoSEQ multiplex PCR. The sample lists just over 2,000,000 clones; just under 95% were seen once. CDR3 length equals 13 residues. The V end lost 1 base, the J end lost 4 bases, and 4 bases lay between the germline ends. CDR1 and CDR2 from the germline V gene are MNHEY and SVGAGI. Cells designated naive CD8 were CD45RO-negative and were positively selected for CCR7, with terminally differentiated effector memory CD45RA+ cells excluded. The chain uses TRBV6-5 and TRBJ2-2, with D unclear. This receptor was obtained from a man between 18 and 29 years old in good health. Sequencing input: naive CD8+ T cells sorted from blood. CDR3 in DNA: TGTGCCAGCAGTTACTTCCCCACCGGGGAGCTGTTTTTT. Its translation is CASSYFPTGELFF.